This T cell receptor (beta chain) came from a study of T cell responses to AZD1222 COVID-19 vaccine. Overall study results and limits: Clonal diversity was possibly underestimated, and the donors were mostly white British, with more females.

Turning to this clone: Its antigen is as yet unknown. Relative to the germline gene, one junction end is altered; a read error may explain this.

The CDR3 runs 14 residues. CDR1 is GTSNPN, CDR2 SVGIG, per germline (reference sequence). Libraries were prepared by immunoSEQ multiplex PCR; TCRdb keeps only in-frame clonotypes and omits some of them. The sample includes roughly 130,000 clones, 92% of them seen just once. The chain recombines TRBV30 with TRBJ1-6; D is unresolved. Material: peripheral blood, obtained on day 0 of AZD1222 vaccination. The clonotype comes from an adult in good health. CDR3 nucleotide sequence: TGTGCCTGGAGTGTCGGCTCCGATAATTCACCCCTCCACTTT. Its protein product is CAWSVGSDNSPLHF.